The rows below give T cell receptor beta chains drawn from one sample of a study of OX40 agonist ivuxolimab in advanced cancers. Sequencing was performed with immunoSEQ multiplex PCR; in TCRdb, only in-frame clones are kept and a portion is missing. The table has 20,000 to 25,000 clones, roughly three quarters seen once; the top ten hold 7.5% to 10%. The sequencing used CD4+ or CD8+ T cells sorted from blood, collected in a trial of the OX40 agonist ivuxolimab. The receptors were sampled from an adult with an advanced solid tumor such as melanoma, head and neck, liver or kidney cancer. The CDR3 runs from the conserved cysteine through the conserved F or W. D genes are given only for firm matches. Clone size is not always given. Where it is, it says once, few, many or a class for expanded clones.

-,-,TRBJ2-4,TRBV5-1,CASSLPEAKNIQYF,TGCGCCAGCAGCTTGCCAGAAGCCAAAAACATTCAGTACTTC
-,-,TRBJ2-3,TRBV7-2,CASRFEFADTQYF,TGTGCCAGCAGATTCGAATTCGCGGATACGCAGTATTTT
TRBD2,-,TRBJ2-5,TRBV9,CASSAGTSGGLEETQYF,TGTGCCAGCAGTGCCGGGACTAGCGGGGGTTTAGAAGAGACCCAGTACTTC
-,-,TRBJ1-3,TRBV9,CASSVTTGSSGNTIYF,TGTGCCAGCAGCGTCACTACAGGGAGCTCTGGAAACACCATATATTTT
TRBD1,-,TRBJ1-2,TRBV6-1,CASSEERSGQGVHGYTF,TGTGCCAGCAGTGAAGAGAGGTCCGGACAGGGGGTACATGGCTACACCTTC
-,once,TRBJ1-3,TRBV14,CASSQGRLSGNTIYF,TGTGCCAGCAGCCAGGGCAGGCTCTCTGGAAACACCATATATTTT
TRBD1,-,TRBJ1-1,TRBV2,CASSKGQVNTEAFF,TGTGCCAGCAGTAAAGGACAGGTTAACACTGAAGCTTTCTTT
-,-,TRBJ1-4,TRBV7-9,CASSPWGQGLLDEKLFF,TGTGCCAGCAGCCCCTGGGGGCAGGGCCTTTTAGATGAAAAACTGTTTTTT
-,-,TRBJ2-2,TRBV11-2,CASSLEAAGELFF,TGTGCCAGCAGCTTAGAAGCCGCCGGGGAGCTGTTTTTT
-,-,TRBJ2-2,TRBV28,CASSPETHIGELFF,TGTGCCAGCAGTCCTGAAACGCATATCGGGGAGCTGTTTTTT
-,-,TRBJ2-1,TRBV27,CASGLPQGYNEQFF,TGTGCCAGCGGCCTTCCCCAAGGGTACAATGAGCAGTTCTTC
TRBD2,once,TRBJ2-1,TRBV7-3,CASSFQAGTNEQFF,TGTGCCAGCAGCTTTCAAGCGGGAACCAATGAGCAGTTCTTC
-,-,TRBJ1-6,TRBV9,CASSPIGGSPLHF,TGTGCCAGCAGCCCAATCGGCGGGTCACCCCTCCACTTT
-,medium-sized,TRBJ2-2,TRBV10-3,CAIRTGNSNTGELFF,TGTGCCATCAGAACAGGAAACTCGAACACCGGGGAGCTGTTTTTT
TRBD1,-,TRBJ2-7,TRBV13,CASSSNRGLGEQYF,TGTGCCAGCAGCTCGAACAGGGGTTTGGGCGAGCAGTACTTC
TRBD1,-,TRBJ2-1,TRBV5-1,CASSSGQNEQFF,TGCGCCAGCAGCTCGGGACAGAACGAGCAGTTCTTC
-,-,TRBJ1-3,TRBV7-9,CASSLGYSGNTIYF,TGTGCCAGCAGCTTAGGGTACTCTGGAAACACCATATATTTT
-,-,TRBJ1-5,TRBV4-1,CASSQVSGIYSNQPQHF,TGCGCCAGCAGCCAAGTGAGCGGGATTTATAGCAATCAGCCCCAGCATTTT
TRBD2,-,TRBJ2-3,TRBV7-9,CASSPSGGRTDTQYF,TGTGCCAGCAGCCCTAGCGGGGGACGCACAGATACGCAGTATTTT
TRBD1,-,TRBJ1-1,TRBV6-5,CASSAFGQGGTEAFF,TGTGCCAGCAGTGCCTTTGGACAGGGTGGGACTGAAGCTTTCTTT
TRBD1,-,TRBJ2-6,TRBV11-1,CASSFLGQGAYSGANVLTF,TGTGCCAGCAGCTTCCTGGGACAGGGGGCCTATTCTGGGGCCAACGTCCTGACTTTC
-,-,TRBJ2-2,TRBV7-2,CASRQPGIRTGELFF,TGTGCCAGCAGACAACCGGGAATTCGTACCGGGGAGCTGTTTTTT
-,-,TRBJ1-5,TRBV7-2,CASSLGGGHNSNQPQHF,TGTGCCAGCAGCCTCGGGGGGGGACATAATAGCAATCAGCCCCAGCATTTT
-,-,TRBJ2-7,TRBV5-5,CASSSRLEQYF,TGTGCCAGCAGCTCCCGATTGGAGCAGTACTTC
-,-,TRBJ2-3,TRBV19,CASSRDKDTQYF,TGTGCCAGTAGTCGAGACAAAGATACGCAGTATTTT